Sequencing of this T cell receptor beta chain was carried out in a study of tumor and adjacent non-tumor tissue in lung cancer. Study at large: The patients, 10 or so men and roughly 5 women, were roughly 30 to 85 with stage I to III disease. Samples averaged roughly 4.2 million productive TCRbeta reads each.

As to this clonotype: The junction departs from germline at one end; a sequencing error may be responsible.

This CDR3 contains 15 residues. RNA was extracted from bulk tissue without any cell sorting. More than 3 cm separated this lung sample from the edge of the tumor. Newly diagnosed lung cancer patients had thoracic surgery in China, August–late 2014, without prior chemotherapy. A modified ARM-PCR protocol with three rounds of nested PCR amplified TCRbeta. TCRdb used MiXCR to reprocess the multiplex PCR reads, holding one entry per CDR3 protein. The table shows 60,000 to 80,000 distinct CDR3 sequences, with around two thirds occurring only once. The V and J genes are TRBV12-3 or TRBV12-4 and TRBJ1-5, with a tentative D call TRBD1 (6 bases). The receptor comes from a woman in her forties or fifties with non-small cell lung cancer. Input material: distant non-tumor lung tissue. This CDR3 is CASSPTGNRSQPRHF. CDR3 nucleotide sequence: TGTGCCAGCAGTCCTACAGGGAATAGGAGTCAGCCCCGGCATTTT.